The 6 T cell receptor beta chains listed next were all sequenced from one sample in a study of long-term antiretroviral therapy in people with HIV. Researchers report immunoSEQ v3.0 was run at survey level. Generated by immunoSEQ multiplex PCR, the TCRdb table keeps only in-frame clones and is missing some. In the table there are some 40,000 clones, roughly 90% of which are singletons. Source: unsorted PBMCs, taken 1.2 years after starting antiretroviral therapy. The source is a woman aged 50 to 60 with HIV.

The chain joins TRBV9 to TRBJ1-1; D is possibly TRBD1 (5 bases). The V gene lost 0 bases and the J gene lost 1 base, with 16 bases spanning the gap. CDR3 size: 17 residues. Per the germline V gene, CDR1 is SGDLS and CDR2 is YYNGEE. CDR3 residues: CASSVGISEGKNTEAFF. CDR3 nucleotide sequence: TGTGCCAGCAGCGTAGGGATTTCGGAGGGGAAGAACACTGAAGCTTTCTTT.

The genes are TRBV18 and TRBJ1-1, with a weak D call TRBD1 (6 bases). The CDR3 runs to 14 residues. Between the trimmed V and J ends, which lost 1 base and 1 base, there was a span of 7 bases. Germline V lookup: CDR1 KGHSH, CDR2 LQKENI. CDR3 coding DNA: TGTGCCAGCTCACCACAGGGGGGGAACACTGAAGCTTTCTTT. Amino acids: CASSPQGGNTEAFF.

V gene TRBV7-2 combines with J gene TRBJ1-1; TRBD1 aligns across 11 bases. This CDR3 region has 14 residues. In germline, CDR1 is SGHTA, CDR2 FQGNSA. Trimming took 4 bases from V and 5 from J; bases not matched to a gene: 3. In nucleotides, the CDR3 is TGTGCCAGCAGCTCGGACAGGGGGCTGACTGAAGCTTTCTTT. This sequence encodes CASSSDRGLTEAFF.

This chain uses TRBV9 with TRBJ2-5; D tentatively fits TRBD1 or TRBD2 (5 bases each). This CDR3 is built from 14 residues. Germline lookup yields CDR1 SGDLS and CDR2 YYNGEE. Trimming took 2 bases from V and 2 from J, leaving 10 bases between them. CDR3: CASSVRGDQETQYF. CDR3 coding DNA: TGTGCCAGCAGCGTGAGAGGGGATCAAGAGACCCAGTACTTC.

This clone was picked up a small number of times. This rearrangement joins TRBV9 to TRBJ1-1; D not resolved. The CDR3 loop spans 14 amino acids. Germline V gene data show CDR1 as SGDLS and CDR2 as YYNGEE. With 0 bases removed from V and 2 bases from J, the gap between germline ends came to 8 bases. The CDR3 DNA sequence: TGTGCCAGCAGCGTAGTCGCACTAAACACTGAAGCTTTCTTT. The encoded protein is CASSVVALNTEAFF.

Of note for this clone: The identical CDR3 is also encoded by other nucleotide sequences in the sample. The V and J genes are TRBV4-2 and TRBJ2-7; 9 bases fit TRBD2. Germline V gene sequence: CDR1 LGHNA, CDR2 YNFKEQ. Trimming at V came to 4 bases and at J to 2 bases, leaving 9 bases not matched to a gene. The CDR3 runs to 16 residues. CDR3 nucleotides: TGTGCCAGCAGCCCACTAACAAGCGGGGGGCCCTACGAGCAGTACTTC. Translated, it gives CASSPLTSGGPYEQYF.